This T cell receptor (beta chain) was identified in a study of cytomegalovirus exposure and HLA in healthy donors. Findings and caveats of the study: Several of the most significant clusters appeared, in a later analysis, to be linked to common viral pathogens. Indistinguishable V segments, including TRBV6-2 and TRBV6-3, were excluded.

Note on this clone: Its antigen is unidentified.

The study ran its PCR with 60 Vbeta and 13 Jbeta primers. Measured with immunoSEQ multiplex PCR; TCRdb has only the in-frame clones, and not every one. The table lists about 130,000 clones, approximately 80% of them singletons, with around 2.2% in the top ten. The germline V gene encodes CDR1 ENHRY and CDR2 SYGVKD. The CDR3 has 14 residues. V and J are TRBV10-3 and TRBJ2-6; perhaps TRBD1 as D (6 bases). The sequenced sample consisted of PBMCs. This TCR was recovered from a man aged 25 to 40 in good health and CMV-seronegative. The CDR3 DNA follows: TGTGTCACTAGGGGGTCGTCTGGGGCCAACGTCCTGACTTTC. This sequence encodes CVTRGSSGANVLTF.